The 26 T cell receptor beta chains in this list originate from one sample, sequenced in a study of OX40 agonist ivuxolimab in advanced cancers. TCRdb's copy holds only in-frame clones and misses some; the assay was immunoSEQ multiplex PCR. The profile shows roughly 62,000 clones, roughly 84% of them singletons. Sequenced material: CD4+ or CD8+ T cells sorted from blood, taken in a trial of the OX40 agonist ivuxolimab. The receptor source for this set is an adult with an advanced solid tumor such as melanoma, head and neck, liver or kidney cancer.

The sample holds one count of this clone. This chain links TRBV11-2 with TRBJ2-1, with 10 bases fitting TRBD2. Trimming took 3 bases from V and 6 from J; bases not matched to a gene: 5. The germline V gene has CDR1 SGHAT and CDR2 FQNNGV. The CDR3 extends over 15 amino acids. The DNA of the CDR3 is TGTGCCAGCAGCTTTCGGGGACTAGCGACCAATGAGCAGTTCTTC. Translation: CASSFRGLATNEQFF.

This clone has only one observation. This rearrangement joins TRBV27 to TRBJ1-2; D is possibly TRBD1 (5 bases). V lost 5 bases and J lost 3, with 16 bases in between. Germline assignment: CDR1 MNHEY and CDR2 SMNVEV (reference sequence). This CDR3 has 15 residues. The CDR3 bases are TGTGCCAGCAGTCTGCGAGGGGTTTGGCACTATGGCTACACCTTC. Protein product: CASSLRGVWHYGYTF.

The chain is built from TRBV2 and TRBJ1-6; D call uncertain. CDR3 length equals 13 residues. CDR1 is SNHLY and CDR2 is FYNNEI in the germline V gene. Trimming shortened V by 8 bases and J by 7 bases, and 12 bases separated the two germline ends. CDR3 nucleotides: TGTGCCAGCTCGGGCCAGAGAAATTCACCCCTCCACTTT. This gives the protein CASSGQRNSPLHF.

The chain employs TRBV27 and TRBJ2-7; either TRBD1 or TRBD2 may fit D (5 bases each). CDR1 and CDR2 (germline): MNHEY, SMNVEV (reference sequence). CDR3 size: 13 residues. Between the trimmed V and J ends, which lost 6 bases and 7 bases, there was a span of 16 bases. In DNA form, the CDR3 reads TGTGCCAGCAGGCCCCCGGGGACGAGAGAGCAGTACTTC. Amino acid sequence: CASRPPGTREQYF.

The genes are TRBV4-1 and TRBJ2-1; D gene uncertain. The length of the CDR3 is 16 residues. V lost 1 base and J lost 2, with 12 bases in between. Germline values: CDR1 MGHRA, CDR2 YSYEKL. Here the CDR3 reads CASSQGHTHPYNEQFF. CDR3 in DNA: TGCGCCAGCAGCCAAGGTCATACTCACCCCTACAATGAGCAGTTCTTC.

V and J are TRBV25-1 and TRBJ2-7; 12 nucleotides agree with TRBD1. V was pared by 4 bases and J by 5 bases, with 6 bases of the junction left unmatched. Germline CDR1 reads MGHDK; CDR2 reads SYGVNS. The CDR3 loop spans 15 amino acids. CDR3 DNA: TGTGCCAGCAGTGGCGGGACAGGGGGCTTCAACGAGCAGTACTTC. This codes for CASSGGTGGFNEQYF.

This clone was observed a single time. The V and J genes are TRBV28 and TRBJ2-3; TRBD2 aligns across 7 bases. The V gene's germline CDR1 is MDHEN and CDR2 SYDVKM. CDR3 length: 16 amino acids. The J segment lost 0 bases and the V segment lost 4 bases, leaving 7 bases of the junction unmatched. CDR3 bases: TGTGCCAGCAGTTACCTAAGCGGGACTAGCACAGATACGCAGTATTTT. It translates to CASSYLSGTSTDTQYF.

J is TRBJ2-7 and V is TRBV5-1, with TRBD1 as a possible D gene (6 bases). V gave up 5 bases and J gave up 3 bases, with 12 bases separating them. This CDR3 is 13 amino acids long. Germline V gene data show CDR1 as SGHRS and CDR2 as YFSETQ. CDR3 sequence (DNA): TGCGCCAGCAGATATGGACAGAACTACGAGCAGTACTTC. The encoded protein is CASRYGQNYEQYF.

The J gene is TRBJ2-2, the V gene TRBV28; TRBD1 aligns across 8 bases. J lost 3 bases, V lost 3 bases, and 9 bases had no gene match. The CDR3 loop spans 17 amino acids. Germline V gene data show CDR1 as MDHEN and CDR2 as SYDVKM. This CDR3 reads CASSLFPGTGDTGELFF. The CDR3 DNA reads TGTGCCAGCAGTTTGTTTCCCGGGACAGGAGACACCGGGGAGCTGTTTTTT.

This chain joins TRBV28 and TRBJ2-1; tentative D call: TRBD1 (5 bases). Trimming shortened V by 7 bases and J by 0 bases, and 16 bases separated the two germline ends. Germline-derived CDR1 and CDR2 are MDHEN and SYDVKM. This CDR3 contains 16 residues. CDR3 protein: CASMSQGRSSYNEQFF. DNA for the CDR3: TGTGCCAGCATGTCCCAGGGCCGGAGCTCCTACAATGAGCAGTTCTTC.

This rearrangement joins TRBV18 to TRBJ2-7; possibly TRBD1 for D (6 bases). V dropped 4 bases and J dropped 5 bases, with 12 bases sitting between them. The CDR3 extends over 13 amino acids. Germline V gives CDR1 KGHSH, CDR2 LQKENI. CDR3 in amino acids: CASSRGPGDEQYF. For the CDR3, the DNA is TGTGCCAGCTCACGAGGACCAGGGGACGAGCAGTACTTC.

The chain couples TRBV19 to TRBJ2-5; D may be TRBD1 (5 bases). V lost 5 bases to trimming and J lost 7 bases, with 11 bases between them. The CDR3 sequence is 12 residues long. Looked up from germline, CDR1 is LNHDA and CDR2 is SQIVND (reference sequence). The CDR3 sequence is CASSAGMGTQYF. The CDR3 nucleotides are TGTGCCAGTAGTGCAGGGATGGGGACCCAGTACTTC.

This chain joins TRBV16 and TRBJ2-1; a weak D match, TRBD1 (6 bases). Germline V gene lookup returns CDR1 KGHSY and CDR2 FQNENV. The ends were cut back, 3 bases at V and 6 bases at J, with 12 bases in the middle. The CDR3 sequence is 14 residues long. The CDR3 DNA reads TGTGCCAGCAGCCATTCAGACAGGATCAATGAGCAGTTCTTC. It is translated as CASSHSDRINEQFF.

This sequence joins TRBV7-2 and TRBJ2-2; 11 positions match TRBD2. The CDR3 extends over 16 amino acids. Germline CDR1 reads SGHTA; CDR2 reads FQGNSA. V lost 5 bases to trimming and J lost 1 base; unmatched junction nucleotides: 3. The chain's CDR3 is CASSPTSGVNTGELFF. In DNA form, the CDR3 reads TGTGCCAGCAGCCCGACTAGCGGGGTGAACACCGGGGAGCTGTTTTTT.

This clone was seen once. The rearrangement joins TRBV19 to TRBJ1-4, with D tentatively TRBD1 (5 bases). Germline CDR1 is LNHDA and CDR2 is SQIVND (reference sequence). The CDR3 length is 15 residues. The germline V and J ends were trimmed by 1 base and 5 bases, with 11 bases remaining between them. The CDR3 sequence: CASSIVFQGNEKLFF. The CDR3 DNA follows: TGTGCCAGTAGTATAGTTTTCCAGGGAAATGAAAAACTGTTTTTT.

This clone has a handful of counts. The rearrangement uses TRBV4-1 and TRBJ1-2; D is unresolved. V was pared by 1 base and J by 1 base, with 10 bases between. Per germline, CDR1 MGHRA and CDR2 YSYEKL. The CDR3 runs to 15 residues. CDR3 region: CASSQVFGDNYGYTF. The CDR3 DNA reads as TGCGCCAGCAGCCAAGTCTTTGGGGATAACTATGGCTACACCTTC.

The chain uses TRBV9 and TRBJ2-5; possible D gene TRBD1, 5 bases. The V gene lost 3 bases and the J gene lost 4 bases, with 19 bases spanning the gap. The CDR3 is 16 amino acids. Germline V gene sequence: CDR1 SGDLS, CDR2 YYNGEE. The CDR3 nucleotides read TGTGCCAGCAGCGCCTCAAGGGCAGGGCGCCTAGAGACCCAGTACTTC. Protein sequence: CASSASRAGRLETQYF.

This clone occurred once. The J gene is TRBJ2-5, the V gene TRBV2; 14 bases are shared with TRBD2. The tail of the sequence fits TRBJ2-7 better, so the J call may be wrong. The CDR3 is made up of 15 amino acids. Germline CDR1 SNHLY, CDR2 FYNNEI. CDR3 in amino acids: CASGGLAGVAYEQYF. The CDR3 DNA follows: TGTGCCAGCGGGGGACTAGCGGGAGTTGCCTACGAGCAGTACTTC.

This chain connects TRBV21-1 to TRBJ1-5; the D call in the table, TRBD1, was not verified against the DNA. TRBV21-1 is recorded as a pseudogene. The length of the CDR3 is 17 residues. This CDR3 reads CASSPKLQGRTNQPQHF. In DNA form, the CDR3 reads TGTGCCAGCAGCCCTAAATTACAGGGGAGGACAAATCAGCCCCAGCATTTT.

This chain links TRBV4-3 with TRBJ1-2; tentative D call: TRBD1 (6 bases). The CDR3 runs to 15 residues. V gave up 3 bases and J gave up 6 bases, with 17 bases separating them. CDR1 is LGHNA, CDR2 YSLEER, per germline. The CDR3 nucleotides read TGCGCCAGCAGCCAGGAGGGGGGCCTTAGAGATGGCTACACCTTC. The encoded protein is CASSQEGGLRDGYTF.

The chain uses TRBV9 and TRBJ1-6; D gene ambiguous. CDR1 is SGDLS and CDR2 is YYNGEE in the germline V gene. Trimming left V 0 bases short and J 7 bases short, with 11 bases between. This CDR3 has 15 amino acids. In nucleotides, the CDR3 is TGTGCCAGCAGCGTAGGGGATGTGGTCAATTCACCCCTCCACTTT. Translated: CASSVGDVVNSPLHF.

This chain connects TRBV11-1 to TRBJ2-1; D is uncertain. This CDR3 is 12 amino acids long. Germline CDR1 is SGHAT and CDR2 is FQDESV (reference sequence). The V end lost 5 bases, the J end lost 7 bases, and 9 bases lay between the germline ends. Here the CDR3 DNA reads TGTGCCAGCAGCCTAACCCAGAATGAGCAGTTCTTC. It codes for CASSLTQNEQFF. Using reference TRBV11-1 and TRBJ2-1 for the parts outside the CDR3, the full variable domain is EAEVAQSPRYKITEKSQAVAFWCDPISGHATLYWYRQILGQGPELLVQFQDESVVDDSQLPKDRFSAERLKGVDSTLKIQPAELGDSAMYLCASSLTQNEQFFGPGTRLTVL.

The rearrangement links TRBV7-2 to TRBJ2-1, with 8 bases identical to TRBD2. CDR3 size: 17 residues. V lost 5 bases to trimming and J lost 0 bases; unmatched junction nucleotides: 9. In germline, CDR1 is SGHTA, CDR2 FQGNSA. CDR3 sequence: CASSRRAGTSSYNEQFF. The CDR3, as DNA: TGTGCCAGCAGCCGACGGGCGGGGACTAGCTCCTACAATGAGCAGTTCTTC.

V gene TRBV6-1 combines with J gene TRBJ2-7, with 7 positions matching TRBD1. From germline, CDR1 is MNHNS and CDR2 SASEGT. The CDR3 runs to 14 residues. The V and J ends lost 6 bases and 5 bases, in that order; junction bases with no gene match: 10. This chain's CDR3 is CASSLTGVRDEQYF. CDR3 sequence (DNA): TGTGCCAGCAGCCTAACAGGGGTCCGGGACGAGCAGTACTTC.

V is TRBV18 and J is TRBJ1-2; D is undetermined. The CDR3 contains 13 residues. CDR1 and CDR2 (germline): KGHSH, LQKENI. With 1 base removed from V and 3 bases from J, the gap between germline ends came to 6 bases. The CDR3 DNA follows: TGTGCCAGCTCACCACGGACCGACTATGGCTACACCTTC. It specifies CASSPRTDYGYTF.

The gene calls are TRBV9 and TRBJ1-4, with 8 bases identical to TRBD1. Germline values: CDR1 SGDLS, CDR2 YYNGEE. Trimming cost V 3 bases and J 7 bases; bases outside gene matches: 8. This CDR3 has 15 amino acids. The CDR3 DNA sequence: TGTGCCAGCAGCGGCCAGACAGGGGCGGGTGAAAAACTGTTTTTT. Amino acids: CASSGQTGAGEKLFF.